The clone carrying this TCR beta chain was found once. Its antigen is not known. Treatment of the sample: roughly ten-day PBMC culture with coronavirus spike peptide pools or control peptides (ViraFEST assay). The data belong to a study of vaccination and CD4 T cells after COVID-19. Across the study: Every participant was given two doses of BNT162b2 or mRNA-1273 vaccine.

Between the trimmed V and J ends, which lost 9 bases and 6 bases, there was a span of 21 bases. This CDR3 is built from 15 residues. Sequencing of cultured CD4+ T cell DNA used the Oncomine TCR Beta short-read assay. Genomic DNA from cultured CD4+ T cells was extracted. TCRdb reprocessed the PCR reads via MiXCR and lists one record per CDR3 protein. The table shows roughly 8,400 distinct CDR3 sequences, with approximately 64% occurring only once. The sample here was cultured CD4+ T cells from blood, taken after SARS-CoV-2 vaccination. The TCR originated in a human donor with COVID-19. This rearrangement joins TRBV12-3 or TRBV12-4 to TRBJ2-1, with D hard to call. The CDR3: CASALTKAQANEQFF. The DNA of the CDR3 is TGTGCCAGTGCCTTAACCAAGGCCCAGGCCAATGAGCAGTTCTTC.